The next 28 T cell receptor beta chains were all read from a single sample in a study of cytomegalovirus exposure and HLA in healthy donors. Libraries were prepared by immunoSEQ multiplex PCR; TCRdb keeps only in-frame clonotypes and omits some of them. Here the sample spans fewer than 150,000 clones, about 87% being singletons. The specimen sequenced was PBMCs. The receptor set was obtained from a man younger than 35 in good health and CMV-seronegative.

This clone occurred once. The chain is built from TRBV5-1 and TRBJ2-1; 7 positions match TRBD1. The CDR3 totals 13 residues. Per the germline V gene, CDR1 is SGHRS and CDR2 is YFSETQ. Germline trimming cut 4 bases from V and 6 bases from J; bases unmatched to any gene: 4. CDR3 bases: TGCGCCAGCAGCAAGACAGGGTTCAATGAGCAGTTCTTC. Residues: CASSKTGFNEQFF.

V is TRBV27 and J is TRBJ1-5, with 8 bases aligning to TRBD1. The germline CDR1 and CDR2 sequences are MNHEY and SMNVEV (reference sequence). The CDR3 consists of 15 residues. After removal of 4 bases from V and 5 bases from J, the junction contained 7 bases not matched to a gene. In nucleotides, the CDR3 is TGTGCCAGCAGTTCCACTCGACAGGGGTATCAGCCCCAGCATTTT. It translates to CASSSTRQGYQPQHF.

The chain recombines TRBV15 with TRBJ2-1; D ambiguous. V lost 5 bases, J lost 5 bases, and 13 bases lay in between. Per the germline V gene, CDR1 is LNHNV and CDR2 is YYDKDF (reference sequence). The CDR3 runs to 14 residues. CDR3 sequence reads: CATSAQLVDNEQFF. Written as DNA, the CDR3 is TGTGCCACCAGCGCACAGCTTGTAGACAATGAGCAGTTCTTC.

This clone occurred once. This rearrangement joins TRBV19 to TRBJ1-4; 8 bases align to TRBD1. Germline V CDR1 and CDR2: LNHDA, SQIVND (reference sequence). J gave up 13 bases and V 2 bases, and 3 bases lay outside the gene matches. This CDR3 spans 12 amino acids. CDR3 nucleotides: TGTGCCAGTAGTATACAGGGGGCTCCACTGTTTTTT. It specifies CASSIQGAPLFF.

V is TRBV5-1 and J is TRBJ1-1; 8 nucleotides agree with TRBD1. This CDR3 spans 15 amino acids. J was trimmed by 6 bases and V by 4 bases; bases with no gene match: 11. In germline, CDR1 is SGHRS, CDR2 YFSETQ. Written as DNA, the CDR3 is TGCGCCAGCAGCGTAAGGACAGGGCTCGAGCCTGAAGCTTTCTTT. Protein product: CASSVRTGLEPEAFF.

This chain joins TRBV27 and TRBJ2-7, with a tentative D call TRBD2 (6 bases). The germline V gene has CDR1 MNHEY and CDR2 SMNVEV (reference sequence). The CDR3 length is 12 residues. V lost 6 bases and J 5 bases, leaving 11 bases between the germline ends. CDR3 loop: CASSGSPHEQYF. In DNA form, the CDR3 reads TGTGCCAGCAGCGGGAGCCCCCACGAGCAGTACTTC.

CDR3 nucleotides: TGTGCCAGCAGCTTAGGGTTTGGTAGCGGGGCCACAGATACGCAGTATTTT. Protein sequence: CASSLGFGSGATDTQYF. The V gene is TRBV7-9, the J gene TRBJ2-3, with 8 positions matching TRBD2. Trimming took 1 base from V and 2 from J; bases not matched to a gene: 8. Germline V gene lookup returns CDR1 SEHNR and CDR2 FQNEAQ (reference sequence). The CDR3 loop spans 17 amino acids.

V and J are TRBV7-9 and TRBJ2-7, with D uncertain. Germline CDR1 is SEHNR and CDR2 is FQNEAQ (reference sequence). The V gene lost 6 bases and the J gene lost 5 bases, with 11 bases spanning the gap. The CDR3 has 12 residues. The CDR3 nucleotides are TGTGCCAGCAGTGTGCTTTCGGACGAGCAGTACTTC. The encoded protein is CASSVLSDEQYF.

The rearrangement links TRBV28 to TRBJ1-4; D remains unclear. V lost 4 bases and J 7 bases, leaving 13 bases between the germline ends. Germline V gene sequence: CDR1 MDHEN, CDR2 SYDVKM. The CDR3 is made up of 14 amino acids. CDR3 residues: CASSSPGFSEKLFF. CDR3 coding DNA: TGTGCCAGCAGTTCTCCTGGCTTTTCTGAAAAACTGTTTTTT.

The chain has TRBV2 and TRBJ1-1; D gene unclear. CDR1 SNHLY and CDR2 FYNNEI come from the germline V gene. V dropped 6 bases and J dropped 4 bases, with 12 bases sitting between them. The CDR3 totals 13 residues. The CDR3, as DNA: TGTGCCAGCAGCGTACTTCCGGGCACTGAAGCTTTCTTT. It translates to CASSVLPGTEAFF.

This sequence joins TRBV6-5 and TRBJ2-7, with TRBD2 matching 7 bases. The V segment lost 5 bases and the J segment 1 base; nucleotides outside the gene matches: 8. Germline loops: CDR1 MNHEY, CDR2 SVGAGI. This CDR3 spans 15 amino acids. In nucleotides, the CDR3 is TGTGCCAGCAGTAGGGAGGGGTGGGGTTCCTACGAGCAGTACTTC. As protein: CASSREGWGSYEQYF.

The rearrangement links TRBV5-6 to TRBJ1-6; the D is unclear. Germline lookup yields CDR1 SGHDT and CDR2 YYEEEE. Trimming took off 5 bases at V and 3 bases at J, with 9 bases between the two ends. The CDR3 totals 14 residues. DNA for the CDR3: TGTGCCAGCAGGACCCGGGACTATAATTCACCCCTCCACTTT. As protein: CASRTRDYNSPLHF.

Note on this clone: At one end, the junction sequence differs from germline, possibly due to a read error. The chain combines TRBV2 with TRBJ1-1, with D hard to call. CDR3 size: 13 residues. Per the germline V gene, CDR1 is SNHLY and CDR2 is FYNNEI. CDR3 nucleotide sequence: TGTGCCAGCAGCGAAGACAAGAACACTGAAGCTTTCTTT. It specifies CASSEDKNTEAFF. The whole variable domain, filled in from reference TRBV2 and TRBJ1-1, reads EPEVTQTPSHQVTQMGQEVILRCVPISNHLYFYWYRQILGQKVEFLVSFYNNEISEKSEIFDDQFSVERPDGSNFTLKIRSTKLEDSAMYFCASSEDKNTEAFFGQGTRLTVV.

The CDR3 coding sequence is TGCGCCAGCAGCGAATGGTGGACAGGGGGCAAAGATACGCAGTATTTT. As protein: CASSEWWTGGKDTQYF. The V call is TRBV5-1, the J call TRBJ2-3; TRBD1 aligns across 11 bases. This CDR3 region has 16 residues. V lost 4 bases to trimming and J lost 5 bases; unmatched junction nucleotides: 9. The germline CDR1 and CDR2 sequences are SGHRS and YFSETQ.

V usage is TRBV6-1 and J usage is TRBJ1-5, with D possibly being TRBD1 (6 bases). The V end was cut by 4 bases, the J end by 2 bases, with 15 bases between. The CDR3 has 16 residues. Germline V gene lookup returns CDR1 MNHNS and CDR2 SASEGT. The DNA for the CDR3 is TGTGCCAGCAGTGTGAACAGGGTTAGGCGCAATCAGCCCCAGCATTTT. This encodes CASSVNRVRRNQPQHF.

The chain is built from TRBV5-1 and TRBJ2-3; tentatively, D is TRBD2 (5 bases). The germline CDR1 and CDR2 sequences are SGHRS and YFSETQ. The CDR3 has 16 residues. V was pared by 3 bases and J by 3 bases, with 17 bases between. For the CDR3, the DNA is TGCGCCAGCAGCTGGACTCCTGGAGAACGGACAGATACGCAGTATTTT. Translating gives CASSWTPGERTDTQYF.

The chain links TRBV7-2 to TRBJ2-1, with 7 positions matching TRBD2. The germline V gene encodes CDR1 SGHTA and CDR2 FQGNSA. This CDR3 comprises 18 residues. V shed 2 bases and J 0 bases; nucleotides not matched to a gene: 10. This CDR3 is CASSLLGGRTSSYNEQFF. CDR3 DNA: TGTGCCAGCAGCTTACTGGGGGGACGGACTAGCTCCTACAATGAGCAGTTCTTC.

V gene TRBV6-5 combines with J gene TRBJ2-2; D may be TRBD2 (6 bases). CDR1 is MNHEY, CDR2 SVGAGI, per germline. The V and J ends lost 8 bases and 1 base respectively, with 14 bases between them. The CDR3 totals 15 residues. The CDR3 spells CASGAGMGNTGELFF. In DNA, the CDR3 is TGTGCCAGCGGGGCGGGAATGGGGAACACCGGGGAGCTGTTTTTT.

CDR3 bases: TGTGCCAGCCTGGGCTATGCAGGGGTGAACACTGAAGCTTTCTTT. Its protein is CASLGYAGVNTEAFF. The gene calls are TRBV27 and TRBJ1-1, with D tentatively TRBD1 (6 bases). V lost 8 bases and J lost 0, with 16 bases in between. This CDR3 has 15 amino acids. Germline loops: CDR1 MNHEY, CDR2 SMNVEV (reference sequence).

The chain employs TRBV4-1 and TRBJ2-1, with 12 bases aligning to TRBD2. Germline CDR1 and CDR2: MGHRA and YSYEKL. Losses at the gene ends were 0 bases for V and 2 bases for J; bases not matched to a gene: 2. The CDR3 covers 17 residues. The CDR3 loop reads CASSQDWTSGAYNEQFF. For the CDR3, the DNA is TGCGCCAGCAGCCAAGATTGGACTAGCGGGGCCTACAATGAGCAGTTCTTC.

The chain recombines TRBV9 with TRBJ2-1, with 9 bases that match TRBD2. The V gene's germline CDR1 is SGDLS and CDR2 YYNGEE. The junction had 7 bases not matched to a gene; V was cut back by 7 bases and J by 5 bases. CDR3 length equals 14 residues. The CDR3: CASLPGLANNEQFF. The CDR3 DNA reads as TGTGCCAGCCTCCCGGGACTAGCCAACAATGAGCAGTTCTTC.

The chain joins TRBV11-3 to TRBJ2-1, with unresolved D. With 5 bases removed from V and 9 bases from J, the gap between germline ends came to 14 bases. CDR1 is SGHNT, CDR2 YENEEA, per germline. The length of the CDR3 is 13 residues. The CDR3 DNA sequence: TGTGCCAGCAGCCCTCATCCGGGTCGTGAGCAGTTCTTC. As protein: CASSPHPGREQFF.

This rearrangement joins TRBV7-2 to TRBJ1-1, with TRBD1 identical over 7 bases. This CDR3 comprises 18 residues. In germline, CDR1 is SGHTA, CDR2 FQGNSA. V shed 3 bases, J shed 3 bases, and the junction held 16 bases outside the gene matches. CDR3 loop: CASSFKQGFFGSDTEAFF. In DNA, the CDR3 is TGTGCCAGCAGCTTCAAACAGGGGTTTTTTGGAAGCGACACTGAAGCTTTCTTT.

The CDR3 protein is CASGQGGQETQYF. The CDR3 DNA reads TGTGCCAGCGGTCAGGGTGGGCAAGAGACCCAGTACTTC. The V and J genes are TRBV28 and TRBJ2-5, with D perhaps matching TRBD1 (5 bases). Germline CDR1 and CDR2: MDHEN and SYDVKM. Deletions cut 8 bases from V and 2 bases from J, with 12 bases between. This CDR3 has 13 amino acids. Full variable domain (rest looked up from reference TRBV28 and TRBJ2-5): DVKVTQSSRYLVKRTGEKVFLECVQDMDHENMFWYRQDPGLGLRLIYFSYDVKMKEKGDIPEGYSVSREKKERFSLILESASTNQTSMYLCASGQGGQETQYFGPGTRLLVL.

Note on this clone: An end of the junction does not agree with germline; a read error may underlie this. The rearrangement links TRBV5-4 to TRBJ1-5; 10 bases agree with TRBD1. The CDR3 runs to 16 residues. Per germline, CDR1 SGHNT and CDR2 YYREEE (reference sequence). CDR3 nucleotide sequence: TGCGCCAGCAGCCGAGAGGGGACAGGGGGCAATCAGCCCCAGCATTTT. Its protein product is CASSREGTGGNQPQHF.

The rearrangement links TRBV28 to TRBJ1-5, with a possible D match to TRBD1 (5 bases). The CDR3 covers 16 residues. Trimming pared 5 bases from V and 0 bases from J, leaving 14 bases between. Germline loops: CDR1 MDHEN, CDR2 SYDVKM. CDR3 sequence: CASSPKGPISNQPQHF. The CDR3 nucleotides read TGTGCCAGCAGTCCGAAGGGGCCAATTAGCAATCAGCCCCAGCATTTT.

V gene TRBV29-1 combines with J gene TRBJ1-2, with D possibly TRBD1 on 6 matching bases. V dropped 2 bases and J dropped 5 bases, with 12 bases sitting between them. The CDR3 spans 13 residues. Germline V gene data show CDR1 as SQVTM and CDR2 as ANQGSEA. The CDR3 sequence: CSVETTGLYGYTF. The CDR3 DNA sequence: TGCAGCGTTGAAACGACAGGATTGTATGGCTACACCTTC.

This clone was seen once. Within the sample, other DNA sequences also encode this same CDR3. This chain's CDR3 is CASSLGQASNQPQHF. CDR3 nucleotide sequence: TGTGCCAGCAGCTTGGGACAGGCCAGCAATCAGCCCCAGCATTTT. V gene TRBV5-8 combines with J gene TRBJ1-5, with a possible D match to TRBD1 (6 bases). V lost 0 bases to trimming and J lost 1 base, with 8 bases between them. This CDR3 contains 15 residues. From germline, CDR1 is SGHTS and CDR2 YDEGEE.